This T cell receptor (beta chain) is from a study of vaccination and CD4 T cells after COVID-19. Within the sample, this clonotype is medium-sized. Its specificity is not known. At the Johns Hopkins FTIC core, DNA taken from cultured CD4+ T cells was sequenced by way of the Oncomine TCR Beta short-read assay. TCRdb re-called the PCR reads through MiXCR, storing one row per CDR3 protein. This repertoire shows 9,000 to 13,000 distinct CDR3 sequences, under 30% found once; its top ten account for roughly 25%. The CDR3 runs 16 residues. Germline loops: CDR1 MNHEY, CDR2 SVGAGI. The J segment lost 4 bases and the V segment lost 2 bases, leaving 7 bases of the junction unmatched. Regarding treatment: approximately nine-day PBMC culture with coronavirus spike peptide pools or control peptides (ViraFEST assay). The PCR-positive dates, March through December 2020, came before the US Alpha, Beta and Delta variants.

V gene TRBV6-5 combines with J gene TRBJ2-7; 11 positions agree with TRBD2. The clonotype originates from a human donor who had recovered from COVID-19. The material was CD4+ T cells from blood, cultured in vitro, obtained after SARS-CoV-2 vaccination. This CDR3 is CASSYRGWTSGYEQYF. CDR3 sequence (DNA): TGTGCCAGCAGTTACCGGGGGTGGACTAGCGGGTACGAGCAGTACTTC.